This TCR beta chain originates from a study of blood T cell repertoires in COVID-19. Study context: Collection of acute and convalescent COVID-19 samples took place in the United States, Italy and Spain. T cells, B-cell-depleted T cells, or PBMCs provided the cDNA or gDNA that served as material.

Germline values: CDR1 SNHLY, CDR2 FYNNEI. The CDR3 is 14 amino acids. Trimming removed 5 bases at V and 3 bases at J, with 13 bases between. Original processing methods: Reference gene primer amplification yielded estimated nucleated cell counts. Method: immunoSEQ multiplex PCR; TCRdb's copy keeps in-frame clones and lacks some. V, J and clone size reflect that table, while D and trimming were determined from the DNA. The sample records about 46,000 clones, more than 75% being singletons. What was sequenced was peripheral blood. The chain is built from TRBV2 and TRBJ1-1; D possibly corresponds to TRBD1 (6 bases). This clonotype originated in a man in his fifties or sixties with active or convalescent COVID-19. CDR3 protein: CASSPSGGHTEAFF. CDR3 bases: TGTGCCAGCAGTCCGTCCGGGGGGCACACTGAAGCTTTCTTT.